This T cell receptor (beta chain) originates from a study of cytotoxic CD8 clonotypes in ibrutinib-treated CLL. Background on the study: Recorded responses included approximately 25 partial and 2 complete; following median roughly 68 months, approximately 15 stayed remitted and roughly 12 progressed.

The method was immunoSEQ multiplex PCR; TCRdb's version includes in-frame clones alone and lacks a portion of them. The sample has more than 20,000 clones, less than 80% seen once. V was shortened by 2 bases and J by 10 bases, with 11 bases between the two germline ends. The CDR3 is 12 residues long. Germline lookup yields CDR1 LNHDA and CDR2 SQIVND (reference sequence). This clone was found a few times. The receptor comes from a human donor with chronic lymphocytic leukemia. The chain recombines TRBV19 with TRBJ1-1; no definite D call. Sequenced here: PBMCs, sampled before ibrutinib treatment. The CDR3 DNA is TGTGCCAGTAGTATAAGTGCTGGCGGAGCTTTCTTT. Protein product: CASSISAGGAFF. Combining the CDR3 with reference TRBV19 and TRBJ1-1 gives the whole variable domain DGGITQSPKYLFRKEGQNVTLSCEQNLNHDAMYWYRQDPGQGLRLIYYSQIVNDFQKGDIAEGYSVSREKKESFPLTVTSAQKNPTAFYLCASSISAGGAFFGQGTRLTVV.